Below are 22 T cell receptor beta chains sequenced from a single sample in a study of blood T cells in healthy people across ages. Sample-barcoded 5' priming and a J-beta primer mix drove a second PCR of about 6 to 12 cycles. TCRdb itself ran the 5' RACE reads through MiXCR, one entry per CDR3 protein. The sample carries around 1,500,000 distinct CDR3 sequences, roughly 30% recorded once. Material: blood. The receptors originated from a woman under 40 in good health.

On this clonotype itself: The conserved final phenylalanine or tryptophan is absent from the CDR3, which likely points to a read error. CDR3 amino acids: CASSRDTYNSPLHL. The CDR3 coding sequence is TGTGCCAGCAGTCGGGACACTTATAATTCACCCCTCCACTTG. The V and J genes are TRBV6-5 and TRBJ1-6; tentatively, D is TRBD1 (6 bases). V lost 5 bases to trimming and J lost 4 bases, with 9 bases between them. This CDR3 spans 14 amino acids. Germline V gene lookup returns CDR1 MNHEY and CDR2 SVGAGI.

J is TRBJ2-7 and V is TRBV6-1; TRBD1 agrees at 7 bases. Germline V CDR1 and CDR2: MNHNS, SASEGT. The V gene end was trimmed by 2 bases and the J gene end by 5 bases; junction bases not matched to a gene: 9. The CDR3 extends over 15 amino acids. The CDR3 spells CASSEYRGPQDEQYF. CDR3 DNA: TGTGCCAGCAGTGAATACAGGGGCCCCCAGGACGAGCAGTACTTC.

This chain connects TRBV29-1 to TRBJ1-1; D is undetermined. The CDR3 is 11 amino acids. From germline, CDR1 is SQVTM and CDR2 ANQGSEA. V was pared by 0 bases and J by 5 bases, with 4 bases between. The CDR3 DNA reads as TGCAGCGTTGAAGAGTGGACTGAAGCTTTCTTT. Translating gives CSVEEWTEAFF.

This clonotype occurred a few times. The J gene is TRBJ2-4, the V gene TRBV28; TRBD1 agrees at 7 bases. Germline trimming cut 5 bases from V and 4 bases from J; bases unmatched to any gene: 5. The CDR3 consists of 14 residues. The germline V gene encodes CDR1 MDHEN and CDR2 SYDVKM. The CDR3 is CASSTGDTKNIQYF. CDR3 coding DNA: TGTGCCAGCAGTACAGGGGACACGAAAAACATTCAGTACTTC.

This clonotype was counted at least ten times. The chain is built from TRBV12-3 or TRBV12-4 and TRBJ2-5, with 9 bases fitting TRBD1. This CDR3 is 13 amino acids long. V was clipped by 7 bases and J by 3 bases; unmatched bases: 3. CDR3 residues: CASKRQGEETQYF. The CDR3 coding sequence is TGTGCCAGCAAACGACAGGGGGAAGAGACCCAGTACTTC.

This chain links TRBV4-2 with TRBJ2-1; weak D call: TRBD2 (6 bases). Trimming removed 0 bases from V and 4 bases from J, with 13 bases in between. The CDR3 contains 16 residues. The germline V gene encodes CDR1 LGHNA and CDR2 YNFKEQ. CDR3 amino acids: CASSQDLAGRYNEQFF. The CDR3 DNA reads TGTGCCAGCAGCCAAGATCTGGCAGGGAGGTACAATGAGCAGTTCTTC.

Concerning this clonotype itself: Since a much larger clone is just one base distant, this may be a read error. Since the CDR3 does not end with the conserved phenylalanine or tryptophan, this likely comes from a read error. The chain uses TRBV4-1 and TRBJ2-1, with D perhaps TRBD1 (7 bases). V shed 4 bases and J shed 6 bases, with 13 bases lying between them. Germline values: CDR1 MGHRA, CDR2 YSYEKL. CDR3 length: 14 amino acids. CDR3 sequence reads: CASSPTGTPNEQFL. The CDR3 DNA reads TGCGCCAGCAGCCCGACAGGGACTCCCAATGAGCAGTTCTTA.

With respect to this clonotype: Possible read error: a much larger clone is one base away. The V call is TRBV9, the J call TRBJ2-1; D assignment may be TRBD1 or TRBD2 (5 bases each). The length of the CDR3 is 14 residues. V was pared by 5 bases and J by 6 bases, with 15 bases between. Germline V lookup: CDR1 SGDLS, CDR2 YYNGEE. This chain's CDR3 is CASSAGATPNEQFF. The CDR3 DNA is TGTGCCAGCAGTGCCGGGGCTACTCCCAATGAGCAGTTCTTC.

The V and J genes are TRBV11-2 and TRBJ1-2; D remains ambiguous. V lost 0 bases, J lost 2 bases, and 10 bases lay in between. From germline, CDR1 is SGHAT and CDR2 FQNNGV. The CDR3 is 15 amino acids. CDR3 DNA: TGTGCCAGCAGCTTAGAGGGCAGGCAGAACTATGGCTACACCTTC. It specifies CASSLEGRQNYGYTF.

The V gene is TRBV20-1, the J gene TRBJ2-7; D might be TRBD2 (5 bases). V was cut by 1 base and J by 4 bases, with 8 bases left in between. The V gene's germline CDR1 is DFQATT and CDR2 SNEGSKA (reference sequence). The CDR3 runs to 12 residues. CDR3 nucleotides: TGCAGTGCTAGAGTGGGAGTTTACGAGCAGTACTTC. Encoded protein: CSARVGVYEQYF.

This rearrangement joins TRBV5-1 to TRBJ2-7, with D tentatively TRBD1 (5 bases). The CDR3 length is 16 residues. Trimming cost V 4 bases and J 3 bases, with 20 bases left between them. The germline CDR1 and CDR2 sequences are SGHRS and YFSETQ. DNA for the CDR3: TGCGCCAGCAGCGAAAAACAGGCGACGAGGAACTACGAGCAGTACTTC. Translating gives CASSEKQATRNYEQYF.

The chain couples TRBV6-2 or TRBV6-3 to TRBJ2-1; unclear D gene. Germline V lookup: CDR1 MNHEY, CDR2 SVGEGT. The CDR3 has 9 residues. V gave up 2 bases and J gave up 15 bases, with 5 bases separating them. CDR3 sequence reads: CASSYPRFF. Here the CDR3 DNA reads TGTGCCAGCAGTTACCCCAGGTTCTTC.

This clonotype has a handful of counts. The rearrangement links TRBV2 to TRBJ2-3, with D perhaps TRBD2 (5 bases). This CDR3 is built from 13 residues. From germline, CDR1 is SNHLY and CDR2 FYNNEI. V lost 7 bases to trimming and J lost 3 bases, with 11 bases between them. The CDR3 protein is CASMPGMTDTQYF. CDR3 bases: TGTGCCAGCATGCCGGGGATGACAGATACGCAGTATTTT.

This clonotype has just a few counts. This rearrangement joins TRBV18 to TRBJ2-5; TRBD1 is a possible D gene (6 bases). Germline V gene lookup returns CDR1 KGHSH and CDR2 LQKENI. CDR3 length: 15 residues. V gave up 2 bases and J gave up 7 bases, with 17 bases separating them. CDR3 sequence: CASSPVGTGMGTQYF. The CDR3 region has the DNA TGTGCCAGCTCACCAGTGGGCACAGGGATGGGGACCCAGTACTTC.

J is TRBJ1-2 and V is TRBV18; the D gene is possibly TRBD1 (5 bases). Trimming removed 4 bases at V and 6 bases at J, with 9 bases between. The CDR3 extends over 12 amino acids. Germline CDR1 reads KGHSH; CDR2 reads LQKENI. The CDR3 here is CASSLDSDGYTF. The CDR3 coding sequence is TGTGCCAGCTCACTCGACAGTGATGGCTACACCTTC. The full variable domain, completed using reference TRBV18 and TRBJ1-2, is NAGVMQNPRHLVRRRGQEARLRCSPMKGHSHVYWYRQLPEEGLKFMVYLQKENIIDESGMPKERFSAEFPKEGPSILRIQQVVRGDSAAYFCASSLDSDGYTFGSGTRLTVV.

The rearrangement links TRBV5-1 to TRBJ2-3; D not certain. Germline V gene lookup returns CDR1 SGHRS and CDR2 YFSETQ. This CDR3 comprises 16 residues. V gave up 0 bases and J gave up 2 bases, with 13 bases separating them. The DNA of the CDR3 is TGCGCCAGCAGCTTGGAGGCAGTGCCGTCCACAGATACGCAGTATTTT. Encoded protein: CASSLEAVPSTDTQYF.

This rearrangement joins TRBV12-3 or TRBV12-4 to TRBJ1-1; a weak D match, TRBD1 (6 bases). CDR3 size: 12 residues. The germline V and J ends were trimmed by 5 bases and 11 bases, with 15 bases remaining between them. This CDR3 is CASSPIDRFAFF. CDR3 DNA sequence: TGTGCCAGCAGTCCTATCGACAGGTTCGCTTTCTTT.

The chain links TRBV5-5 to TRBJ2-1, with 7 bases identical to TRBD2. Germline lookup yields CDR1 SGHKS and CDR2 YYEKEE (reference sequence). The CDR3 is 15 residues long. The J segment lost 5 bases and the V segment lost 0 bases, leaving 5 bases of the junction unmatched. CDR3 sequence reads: CASSLGLAENNEQFF. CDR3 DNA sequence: TGTGCCAGCAGCTTGGGCCTAGCGGAGAACAATGAGCAGTTCTTC. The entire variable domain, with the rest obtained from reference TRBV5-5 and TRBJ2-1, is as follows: DAGVTQSPTHLIKTRGQQVTLRCSPISGHKSVSWYQQVLGQGPQFIFQYYEKEERGRGNFPDRFSARQFPNYSSELNVNALLLGDSALYLCASSLGLAENNEQFFGPGTRLTVL.

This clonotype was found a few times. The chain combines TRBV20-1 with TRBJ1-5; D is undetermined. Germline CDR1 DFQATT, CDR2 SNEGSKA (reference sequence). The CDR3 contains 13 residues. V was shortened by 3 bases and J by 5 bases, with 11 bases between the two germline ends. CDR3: CSASLTPYQPQHF. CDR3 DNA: TGCAGTGCTAGTCTTACCCCCTATCAGCCCCAGCATTTT.

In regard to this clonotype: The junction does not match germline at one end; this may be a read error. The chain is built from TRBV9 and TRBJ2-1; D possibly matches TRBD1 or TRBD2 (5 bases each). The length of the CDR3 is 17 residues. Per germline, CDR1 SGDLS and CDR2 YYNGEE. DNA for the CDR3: TGTGCCAGCAGCGTAGCTACGGGACCTAACTCCTACAATGGGCAGTTCTTC. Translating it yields CASSVATGPNSYNGQFF. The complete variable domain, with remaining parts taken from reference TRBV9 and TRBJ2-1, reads DSGVTQTPKHLITATGQRVTLRCSPRSGDLSVYWYQQSLDQGLQFLIQYYNGEERAKGNILERFSAQQFPDLHSELNLSSLELGDSALYFCASSVATGPNSYNGQFFGPGTRLTVL.

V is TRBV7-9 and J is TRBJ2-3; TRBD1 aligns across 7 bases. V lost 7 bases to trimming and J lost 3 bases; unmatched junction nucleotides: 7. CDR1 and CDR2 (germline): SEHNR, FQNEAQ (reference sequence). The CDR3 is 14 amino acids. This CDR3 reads CASTLRQGTDTQYF. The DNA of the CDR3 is TGTGCCAGCACCCTAAGACAGGGAACAGATACGCAGTATTTT.

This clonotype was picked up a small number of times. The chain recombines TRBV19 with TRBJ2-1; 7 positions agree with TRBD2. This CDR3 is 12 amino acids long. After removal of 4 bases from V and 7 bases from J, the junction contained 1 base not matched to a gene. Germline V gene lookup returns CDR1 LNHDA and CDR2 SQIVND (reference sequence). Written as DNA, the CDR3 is TGTGCCAGTAGTACTAGCGGAAATGAGCAGTTCTTC. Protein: CASSTSGNEQFF.